Listed below are T cell receptor beta chains from one sample, sequenced in a study of cytomegalovirus exposure and HLA in healthy donors. The repertoire was sequenced with immunoSEQ multiplex PCR; TCRdb's copy has only in-frame clones and lacks some. The sample lists 43,000 or so clones, roughly 80% seen once, with about 1.5% in the top ten. Sequencing was performed on PBMCs. The receptors derive from a man aged 25 to 40 in good health and CMV-seronegative. Each CDR3 is given with its conserved first and last residue. Fields, in order: clone size, V gene, J gene, D gene, CDR3 DNA, CDR3 protein. A D gene is named only where the DNA matches it firmly. Part of the rows lack a size; the others show once, few, many or a class for expanded clones.

>-|TRBV18|TRBJ1-2|-
TGTGCCAGCTCACCCCAAGGGGGGGGCTATGGCTACACCTTC
CASSPQGGGYGYTF
>-|TRBV6-4|TRBJ2-3|-
TGTGCCAGCAGTGAGGCGGCTAGCGTACCAGATACGCAGTATTTT
CASSEAASVPDTQYF
>few|TRBV7-9|TRBJ1-1|-
TGTGCCAGCAGCTTATTAGACACTGAAGCTTTCTTT
CASSLLDTEAFF
>-|TRBV5-1|TRBJ1-6|-
TGCGCCAGCAGACAAGACAGTTCGCGAAATTCACCCCTCCACTTT
CASRQDSSRNSPLHF
>-|TRBV28|TRBJ1-4|-
TGTGCCAGCAGTCTAAGGGACACCTATAATGAAAAACTGTTTTTT
CASSLRDTYNEKLFF
>-|TRBV7-6|TRBJ1-3|-
TGTGCCAGCAGCTTAACGACAGCTCTCTCTGGAAACACCATATATTTT
CASSLTTALSGNTIYF
>-|TRBV19|TRBJ2-1|-
TGTGCCAGTAGTTATGGGGACGGGAGAGATAAGAATGAGCAGTTCTTC
CASSYGDGRDKNEQFF
>-|TRBV5-1|TRBJ2-3|TRBD2
TGCGCCAGCAGCTTGGCTAGCGGGAGGATGGGAGATACGCAGTATTTT
CASSLASGRMGDTQYF
>once|TRBV27|TRBJ2-3|TRBD1
TGTGCCAGCAGTACCCGGACAGGGATTAGCACAGATACGCAGTATTTT
CASSTRTGISTDTQYF
>-|TRBV10-3|TRBJ1-4|TRBD1
TGTGCCATCAGTGGGACAGGGGATGAAAAACTGTTTTTT
CAISGTGDEKLFF
>-|TRBV14|TRBJ1-2|-
TGTGCCAGCAGCCCCGGACAGAATCTCTATGGCTACACCTTC
CASSPGQNLYGYTF
>-|TRBV29-1|TRBJ1-5|-
TGCAGCGTCGGGGGGGGGCTGGGAGGTCAACCCCAGCATTTT
CSVGGGLGGQPQHF
>-|TRBV6-5|TRBJ1-2|TRBD1
TGTGCCAGCAGAAACACAGGGGCGGGCTATGGCTACACCTTC
CASRNTGAGYGYTF
>-|TRBV2|TRBJ1-2|-
TGTGCCAGCAGTCTATTAGAAAACTATGGCTACACCTTC
CASSLLENYGYTF
>-|TRBV19|TRBJ1-5|TRBD1
TGTGCCAGTAGTATTTCGGGACAGGGTCATTTCAATCAGCCCCAGCATTTT
CASSISGQGHFNQPQHF
>-|TRBV6-6|TRBJ2-3|TRBD2
TGTGCCAGCAGTTACGGAGCGGGAACAGATACGCAGTATTTT
CASSYGAGTDTQYF
>-|TRBV9|TRBJ2-2|-
TGTGCCAGCAGCGTAGATCCCAGCGCGCTGAACCACCGGGAGCTGTTTTTT
CASSVDPSALNHRELFF
>-|TRBV7-8|TRBJ2-5|-
TGTGCCAGCAGCTTAGCGGAATGGTACAAGGACAGATTGTACCAAGAGACCCAGTACTTC
CASSLAEWYKDRLYQETQYF
>-|TRBV5-8|TRBJ1-2|TRBD1
TGTGCCAGCAGTCGGGACAGAGAGTATGGCTACACCTTC
CASSRDREYGYTF
>-|TRBV11-2|TRBJ2-1|TRBD2
TGTGCCAGCAGCTTAGGGGTAGCGGGAGTCGACTATGAGCAGTTCTTC
CASSLGVAGVDYEQFF
>-|TRBV5-1|TRBJ2-7|-
TGCGCCAGCAGTTCCGGGACACACAGCTCCTACGAGCAGTACTTC
CASSSGTHSSYEQYF
>few|TRBV13|TRBJ2-2|TRBD2
TGTGCCAGCAGCGCCACTAGCGGGAGGGCCGGGGAGCTGTTTTTT
CASSATSGRAGELFF
>-|TRBV9|TRBJ2-7|TRBD1
TGTGCCAGCAGCGTAGGGGACAGGGACTACGAGCAGTACTTC
CASSVGDRDYEQYF
>-|TRBV2|TRBJ2-6|-
TGTGCCAGCAATCAGGCCATATCTGGGGCCAACGTCCTGACTTTC
CASNQAISGANVLTF
>-|TRBV9|TRBJ2-1|-
TGTGCCAGCAGCGGTAAGGGGTACAATGAGCAGTTCTTC
CASSGKGYNEQFF
>-|TRBV6-6|TRBJ1-1|-
TGTGCCAGCAGTTACGGGGGGAGGACTGAAGCTTTCTTT
CASSYGGRTEAFF
>few|TRBV7-2|TRBJ2-2|-
TGTGCCAGCACCCCCAACAGGGAGAACACCGGGGAGCTGTTTTTT
CASTPNRENTGELFF
>once|TRBV6-1|TRBJ2-1|-
TGTGCCAGCAGTGAATCTTGGACAATCCATGAGCAGTTCTTC
CASSESWTIHEQFF
>-|TRBV5-4|TRBJ2-2|TRBD2
TGTGCCAGCAGCTTCGAGCGGGACTTGAACACCGGGGAGCTGTTTTTT
CASSFERDLNTGELFF
>-|TRBV7-2|TRBJ2-3|-
TGTGCCAGCAGCTCCAGTGGCCGCACAGATACGCAGTATTTT
CASSSSGRTDTQYF
>-|TRBV19|TRBJ1-2|-
TGTGCCAGTAGGCAGGGTTATGGCTACACCTTC
CASRQGYGYTF
>-|TRBV30|TRBJ2-5|TRBD2
TGTGCCTGGAGTCCGACTAGCAGTGAGACCCAGTACTTC
CAWSPTSSETQYF
>-|TRBV2|TRBJ1-6|TRBD1
TGTGCCAGCACCGACAGGGGTTCACCCCTCCACTTT
CASTDRGSPLHF
>-|TRBV5-1|TRBJ2-3|TRBD2
TGCGCCAGCAGCTTGGCCCCTAGCGGGAGCTCAGATACGCAGTATTTT
CASSLAPSGSSDTQYF
>-|TRBV5-1|TRBJ2-3|TRBD2
TGCGCCAGCAGCTCCGGACTAGCGGGAGTGGTAGATACGCAGTATTTT
CASSSGLAGVVDTQYF
>-|TRBV10-1|TRBJ2-1|-
TGCGCCAGCAGTGAACAGCCCTACAATGAGCAGTTCTTC
CASSEQPYNEQFF
>-|TRBV11-2|TRBJ2-1|TRBD2
TGTGCCAGCGGGGGGGAGGGCTATTACAATGAGCAGTTCTTC
CASGGEGYYNEQFF
>-|TRBV30|TRBJ1-2|-
TGTGCCTGGAGTGTAACAGACGCGGGCTACACCTTC
CAWSVTDAGYTF
>-|TRBV4-3|TRBJ2-7|-
TGCGCCAGCAGCCCCTGGACGGGAGGGCCCGGGAGGGGGCTAGGCGAGCAGTACTTC
CASSPWTGGPGRGLGEQYF
>-|TRBV10-2|TRBJ2-7|TRBD1
TGCGCCAGCAGGACTTCCGGGACAGGGGGCTACGAGCAGTACTTC
CASRTSGTGGYEQYF
>-|TRBV6-6|TRBJ2-7|-
TGTGCCAGCAGTGAGACGGAGGTCCACGAGCAGTACTTC
CASSETEVHEQYF
>-|TRBV7-6|TRBJ2-2|TRBD2
TGTGCCAGCAGCTTACGGGAGGGGAACACCGGGGAGCTGTTTTTT
CASSLREGNTGELFF
>-|TRBV6-5|TRBJ1-2|-
TGTGCCAGCAGTTACTCTCCAGAGGTCTATGGCTACACCTTC
CASSYSPEVYGYTF
>-|TRBV4-3|TRBJ2-3|TRBD2
TGCGCCAGCAGCCAAGGAGGCGGGAGGGCCCCAGATACGCAGTATTTT
CASSQGGGRAPDTQYF
>-|TRBV6-1|TRBJ1-5|TRBD1
TGTGCCAGCAGTGGACTACAGGGGAATTTGGGCAATCAGCCCCAGCATTTT
CASSGLQGNLGNQPQHF
>few|TRBV4-2|TRBJ1-4|-
TGTGCCAGCAGCCAAGAGGGCAGGGCAGGAATTAATGAAAAACTGTTTTTT
CASSQEGRAGINEKLFF
>-|TRBV27|TRBJ1-6|-
TGTGCCAGCAGACCCTTCGGTAGGGGGCCCCTCCACTTT
CASRPFGRGPLHF
>-|TRBV30|TRBJ1-2|-
TGTGCCTGGAGTGTACAATTGGGTGGAGAAAGTAACTATGGCTACACCTTC
CAWSVQLGGESNYGYTF
>few|TRBV30|TRBJ2-5|-
TGTGCCTGGAGTAAGCGGCGCCAAGAGACCCAGTACTTC
CAWSKRRQETQYF
>-|TRBV5-1|TRBJ2-2|-
TGCGCCAGCAGCTTGGTGGTCGGGTCCGGGGAGCTGTTTTTT
CASSLVVGSGELFF
>once|TRBV4-3|TRBJ2-7|TRBD2
TGCGCCAGCAGCCAAGACCCCAAAGGACTAGCGTTGGGCTACGAGCAGTACTTC
CASSQDPKGLALGYEQYF
>-|TRBV12-5|TRBJ2-7|-
TGTGCTAGTGGTTCCAGACAGACAATCTTCGAAGGGGAGCAGTACTTC
CASGSRQTIFEGEQYF
>-|TRBV5-6|TRBJ1-1|-
TGTGCCAGCAGCTTGTACAGGAGGAACACTGAAGCTTTCTTT
CASSLYRRNTEAFF
>-|TRBV4-3|TRBJ2-2|-
TGCGCCAGCAGCCAGAGGCTCGATCCGGGATACGCGAACACCGGGGAGCTGTTTTTT
CASSQRLDPGYANTGELFF
>-|TRBV11-2|TRBJ2-7|-
TGTGCCAGCAGCTTAGTACTAGGCTCACTAGCTGCCGGGGACGAGCAGTACTTC
CASSLVLGSLAAGDEQYF
>-|TRBV18|TRBJ2-7|TRBD2
TGTGCCAGCTCACCGGCTAGCGGGATGGGCTGCGAGCAGTACTTC
CASSPASGMGCEQYF
>-|TRBV7-6|TRBJ2-1|TRBD2
TGTGCCAGCAGCTTAGGTCCTAGCGGTTCCTACAATGAGCAGTTCTTC
CASSLGPSGSYNEQFF
>-|TRBV7-8|TRBJ2-7|TRBD1
TGTGCCAGCATCGGGACAGAGACCTACGAGCAGTACTTC
CASIGTETYEQYF